This TCR beta chain is from a study of CD8+CD57+ T cells in acquired aplastic anemia (dated by TCRdb to about 2018). Regarding the complete study: On average, sorted CD4+ and CD8+ cells yielded approximately 3 ug of extracted DNA, with a range of roughly 0.17 to 27.4 ug. CD8+CD57+ expansion was defined as a frequency above the mean frequency observed in healthy subjects. Summary of the overall study and its limitations: Some 27 CD8+ CDR3 sequences were found in both patients and controls but appeared to be highly expressed in patients and within the immunodominant clones of the patients. Between patients and healthy controls, no significant difference in CD8+ Simpson's diversity was found (P=0.060).

Concerning this clonotype: Its target antigen remains unknown. Within one base of it there is no much larger clone, and no base qualities were kept.

From the germline V gene (reference sequence), CDR1 is DFQATT and CDR2 is SNEGSKA. At the junction V is shortened by 3 bases and J by 5 bases, with 16 bases in between. From the cysteine up to the phenylalanine, the CDR3 has a length of 14 residues. Only CDR3 DNA is held: 42 bases, read in frame from base 1. Genomic DNA served as template for TCR beta VDJ combination and CDR3 sequence profiling. An Illumina HiSeq 2000 was used for TCR repertoire sequencing. The paper's processing steps were these. TRBV/TRBJ rearrangement plots, CDR3 size and DJ length profiles, and Simpson's diversity index were used to evaluate the repertoires. The most abundant DNA sequence in the deep sequencing data was defined as the immunodominant clone. CDR3 amino acid sequences were screened for sharing across subjects and compared with published repertoires and the VDJdb database. TCRdb took the public reads, trimmed them with fastp at Q25, ran MiXCR for clone calling and kept in-frame beta chains. Rows with one shared CDR3 protein collapse into an entry with the most common genes and DNA. TCRdb's processing, not the authors' own work, is the source of the V and J calls. This sample lists approximately 470,000 distinct CDR3 sequences; roughly 34% were detected once. Of the sample, around 0.82% is held by the ten largest clones.

Flow cytometry had shown CD8+CD57+ cell expansion in the patients selected for sequencing. All patients had severe acquired aplastic anemia diagnosed by International Study of Aplastic Anemia and Agranulocytosis and Camitta criteria. No patient had received any therapy when blood was sampled. In this study, sorted CD4+ and CD8+ T cells from the blood of healthy subjects and of severe aplastic anemia patients had their TCR repertoires deep-sequenced. In the USA, patient enrollment took place under clinicaltrials.gov protocols 00001620, 01623167, 00001397, 00071045, 00081523 and 00961064. Ficoll-Paque density gradient centrifugation was used to isolate peripheral blood mononuclear cells. CD4+ and CD8+ T cells were sorted by FACS or magnetic beads before DNA extraction.

The rearrangement combines TRBV20-1 with TRBJ2-5, and perhaps TRBD1 as D gene, on 6 matching bases. The TCR comes from a human donor with aplastic anemia. The material sequenced was sorted CD4+, CD8+, or CD8+CD57+ T cells (not recorded which) from PBMCs. The CDR3 is CSASKGGLFETQYF. The nucleotides are TGCAGTGCTAGTAAAGGGGGTTTGTTTGAGACCCAGTACTTC.